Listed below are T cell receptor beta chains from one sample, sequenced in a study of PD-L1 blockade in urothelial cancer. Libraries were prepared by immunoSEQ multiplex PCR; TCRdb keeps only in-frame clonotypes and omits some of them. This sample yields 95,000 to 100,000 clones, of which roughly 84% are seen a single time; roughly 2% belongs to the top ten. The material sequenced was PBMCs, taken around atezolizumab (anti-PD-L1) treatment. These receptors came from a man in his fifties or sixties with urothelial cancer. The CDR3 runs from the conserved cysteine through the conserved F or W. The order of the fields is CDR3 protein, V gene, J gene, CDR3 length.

CDR3aa: CASKQVSGSLEFF; v_gene: TRBV6-5; j_gene: TRBJ2-1; len: 13
CDR3aa: CASSLTGDNEQFF; v_gene: TRBV7-3; j_gene: TRBJ2-1; len: 13
CDR3aa: CAWSEIEAQFF; v_gene: TRBV30; j_gene: TRBJ2-1; len: 11
CDR3aa: CASSQRLAGQETQYF; v_gene: TRBV19; j_gene: TRBJ2-5; len: 15
CDR3aa: CASSVGGGSAYEQYF; v_gene: TRBV9; j_gene: TRBJ2-7; len: 15
CDR3aa: CASSRIRGGGPENEQFF; v_gene: TRBV27; j_gene: TRBJ2-1; len: 17
CDR3aa: CASSPRELAKNIQYF; v_gene: TRBV18; j_gene: TRBJ2-4; len: 15
CDR3aa: CASSFPRDYGYTF; v_gene: TRBV28; j_gene: TRBJ1-2; len: 13
CDR3aa: CASSSRTGGSTTNEKLFF; v_gene: TRBV5-1; j_gene: TRBJ1-4; len: 18
CDR3aa: CASSIGVVTEAFF; v_gene: TRBV19; j_gene: TRBJ1-1; len: 13
CDR3aa: CATSISGTQYF; v_gene: TRBV15; j_gene: TRBJ2-5; len: 11
CDR3aa: CASSGTSGSSSEQYF; v_gene: TRBV10-1; j_gene: TRBJ2-7; len: 15
CDR3aa: CASSFSGTWNTEAFF; v_gene: TRBV27; j_gene: TRBJ1-1; len: 15
CDR3aa: CASSLEAGAFTEAFF; v_gene: TRBV5-1; j_gene: TRBJ1-1; len: 15
CDR3aa: CASSSYGVTDTQYF; v_gene: TRBV5-6; j_gene: TRBJ2-3; len: 14
CDR3aa: CASRGQLNTEAFF; v_gene: TRBV28; j_gene: TRBJ1-1; len: 13
CDR3aa: CASSLVVRGTSNYGYTF; v_gene: TRBV7-8; j_gene: TRBJ1-2; len: 17
CDR3aa: CASSPRDREKLFF; v_gene: TRBV7-2; j_gene: TRBJ1-4; len: 13
CDR3aa: CASSLSRGAGGFSSYNEQFF; v_gene: TRBV27; j_gene: TRBJ2-1; len: 20
CDR3aa: CSVEDRNAGQGTSFSYNEQFF; v_gene: TRBV29-1; j_gene: TRBJ2-1; len: 21
CDR3aa: CASTPGRGNYGYTF; v_gene: TRBV7-2; j_gene: TRBJ1-2; len: 14
CDR3aa: CASGPLAEDYNEQFF; v_gene: TRBV6-5; j_gene: TRBJ2-1; len: 15
CDR3aa: CASGLRQKMEGLATSTDTQYF; v_gene: TRBV12-5; j_gene: TRBJ2-3; len: 21
CDR3aa: CASGDRTNYGYTF; v_gene: TRBV11-2; j_gene: TRBJ1-2; len: 13
CDR3aa: CASSSGTGGYEQYF; v_gene: TRBV13; j_gene: TRBJ2-7; len: 14
CDR3aa: CSVGGQLDTEAFF; v_gene: TRBV29-1; j_gene: TRBJ1-1; len: 13
CDR3aa: CASQRGPSQETQYF; v_gene: TRBV9; j_gene: TRBJ2-5; len: 14
CDR3aa: CASSSTVITEAFF; v_gene: TRBV7-2; j_gene: TRBJ1-1; len: 13
CDR3aa: CASSGRGTGVDGYTF; v_gene: TRBV5-1; j_gene: TRBJ1-2; len: 15
CDR3aa: CASSVGGGNYPNEQFF; v_gene: TRBV9; j_gene: TRBJ2-1; len: 16
CDR3aa: CAITPGGTADTQYF; v_gene: TRBV10-3; j_gene: TRBJ2-3; len: 14
CDR3aa: CASSLLAGGQETQYF; v_gene: TRBV5-1; j_gene: TRBJ2-5; len: 15
CDR3aa: CASSLSPGLYEQYF; v_gene: TRBV27; j_gene: TRBJ2-7; len: 14
CDR3aa: CASSSSGTDYGYTF; v_gene: TRBV7-2; j_gene: TRBJ1-2; len: 14
CDR3aa: CASSLGLAVPETQYF; v_gene: TRBV7-3; j_gene: TRBJ2-5; len: 15
CDR3aa: CASSLGSLGNEQFF; v_gene: TRBV7-2; j_gene: TRBJ2-1; len: 14
CDR3aa: CASSGGAGTNEKLFF; v_gene: TRBV19; j_gene: TRBJ1-4; len: 15
CDR3aa: CASSPHRQSNQPQHF; v_gene: TRBV28; j_gene: TRBJ1-5; len: 15
CDR3aa: CASSLRRSEETQYF; v_gene: TRBV28; j_gene: TRBJ2-5; len: 14
CDR3aa: CASSPLTQWSYNEQFF; v_gene: TRBV18; j_gene: TRBJ2-1; len: 16
CDR3aa: CASSSLGEKLFF; v_gene: TRBV6-6; j_gene: TRBJ1-4; len: 12
CDR3aa: CASSSRTGTYYEQYF; v_gene: TRBV28; j_gene: TRBJ2-7; len: 15
CDR3aa: CATLSGTGIYEQYF; v_gene: TRBV2; j_gene: TRBJ2-7; len: 14
CDR3aa: CASSQDPYEIGTGNTEAFF; v_gene: TRBV4-1; j_gene: TRBJ1-1; len: 19
CDR3aa: CASSEWGGHAISPLHF; v_gene: TRBV6-1; j_gene: TRBJ1-6; len: 16
CDR3aa: CASSPNGLPYEQYF; v_gene: TRBV7-9; j_gene: TRBJ2-7; len: 14
CDR3aa: CASSLDLNTGELFF; v_gene: TRBV5-1; j_gene: TRBJ2-2; len: 14
CDR3aa: CAWFEGGPGTDTQYF; v_gene: TRBV30; j_gene: TRBJ2-3; len: 15